One T cell receptor (beta chain) is described in this entry. Assay used: immunoSEQ multiplex PCR; TCRdb lists only in-frame clones, some missing. The repertoire holds fewer than 300,000 clones, 80% to 85% seen once, with more than 15% in the top ten. This record belongs to a study of blood T cell repertoires in COVID-19. Study details: T cells, B-cell-depleted T cells, or PBMCs supplied cDNA or gDNA.

V was trimmed by 5 bases and J by 8 bases, leaving 18 bases between them. This CDR3 contains 14 residues. The germline CDR1 and CDR2 sequences are MNHEY and SVGAGI. This chain uses TRBV6-5 with TRBJ1-2; TRBD1 might be the D (5 bases). This TCR derives from a person between 70 and 80 years old with COVID-19, enrolled during active disease. Sequenced: peripheral blood. CDR3: CASSSTTHPGGYTF. The CDR3 nucleotides are TGTGCCAGCAGTAGTACGACCCATCCAGGGGGCTACACCTTC.